This TCR beta chain was captured in a study of T cells after yellow fever vaccination. As for this clonotype: The antigen is unknown.

Notes on the study in general: Shared CD4/CD8 clonotypes were a small share, likely from convergent recombination.

A 5'RACE template-switching step, the method used to make TCR cDNA, added a universal primer site and UMIs. TCRdb fed the 5' RACE reads into MiXCR, producing one record per CDR3 protein. The repertoire holds hundreds of thousands of distinct CDR3 sequences, with over 9% as singletons. This CDR3 has 11 residues. Germline values: CDR1 SGHNT, CDR2 YYREEE (reference sequence). V was pared by 7 bases and J by 7 bases, with 8 bases between. This clonotype was obtained from a man aged 30 to 45 who received the YFV17D yellow fever vaccine. This chain uses TRBV5-4 with TRBJ2-2; no clear D. Sample: PBMCs, taken on the day of the yellow fever booster vaccination. In DNA, the CDR3 is TGTGCCAGCGGAGCTTACGGGGAGCTGTTTTTT. As protein: CASGAYGELFF.